The 24 T cell receptor beta chains below come from one sample, sequenced in a study of OX40 agonist ivuxolimab in advanced cancers. Produced via immunoSEQ multiplex PCR; TCRdb's table is partial and in-frame only. Among tens of thousands of clones listed, roughly 86% were seen once. The source material was CD4+ or CD8+ T cells sorted from blood, sampled in a trial of the OX40 agonist ivuxolimab. The receptors were sampled from an adult with an advanced solid tumor such as melanoma, head and neck, liver or kidney cancer.

The chain employs TRBV5-6 and TRBJ1-1, with 9 bases aligning to TRBD1. Germline values: CDR1 SGHDT, CDR2 YYEEEE. CDR3 length: 13 residues. V lost 4 bases and J lost 9; bases outside the gene matches: 7. In DNA, the CDR3 is TGTGCCAGCAGCCAGGGACAGGGTAGGAAAGCTTTCTTT. Amino acids: CASSQGQGRKAFF. The full variable domain, its missing parts supplied by reference TRBV5-6 and TRBJ1-1, is DAGVTQSPTHLIKTRGQQVTLRCSPKSGHDTVSWYQQALGQGPQFIFQYYEEEERQRGNFPDRFSGHQFPNYSSELNVNALLLGDSALYLCASSQGQGRKAFFGQGTRLTVV.

The chain recombines TRBV19 with TRBJ2-2; TRBD2 agrees at 7 bases. V shed 6 bases, J shed 1 base, and the junction held 5 bases outside the gene matches. Germline lookup yields CDR1 LNHDA and CDR2 SQIVND (reference sequence). The CDR3 sequence is 15 residues long. The CDR3 spells CASSFGGKNTGELFF. In DNA, the CDR3 is TGTGCCAGTAGCTTCGGGGGGAAGAACACCGGGGAGCTGTTTTTT.

V usage is TRBV5-1 and J usage is TRBJ2-7; 12 bases are a match to TRBD2. The germline CDR1 and CDR2 sequences are SGHRS and YFSETQ. V gave up 0 bases and J gave up 3 bases; unmatched junction bases: 7. CDR3 size: 17 residues. The CDR3: CASSLGLAGALFYEQYF. CDR3 coding DNA: TGCGCCAGCAGCTTGGGACTAGCGGGGGCACTTTTCTACGAGCAGTACTTC.

V gene TRBV5-1 combines with J gene TRBJ1-1, with 10 bases matching TRBD1. V shed 2 bases, J shed 5 bases, and the junction held 6 bases outside the gene matches. The CDR3 covers 15 residues. Germline V gene lookup returns CDR1 SGHRS and CDR2 YFSETQ. CDR3 in DNA: TGCGCCAGCAGCTTCCGACAGGGGGCGATTACTGAAGCTTTCTTT. Protein: CASSFRQGAITEAFF. Complete variable domain (other parts from reference TRBV5-1 and TRBJ1-1): KAGVTQTPRYLIKTRGQQVTLSCSPISGHRSVSWYQQTPGQGLQFLFEYFSETQRNKGNFPGRFSGRQFSNSRSEMNVSTLELGDSALYLCASSFRQGAITEAFFGQGTRLTVV.

The V and J genes are TRBV2 and TRBJ2-5; possibly TRBD1 for D (5 bases). This CDR3 has 13 residues. Trimming shortened V by 2 bases and J by 5 bases, and 9 bases separated the two germline ends. Germline CDR1 reads SNHLY; CDR2 reads FYNNEI. In nucleotides, the CDR3 is TGTGCCAGCAGTGAACAGGGCCGGGAGACCCAGTACTTC. It is translated as CASSEQGRETQYF. Full variable domain (outside the CDR3, taken from reference TRBV2 and TRBJ2-5): EPEVTQTPSHQVTQMGQEVILRCVPISNHLYFYWYRQILGQKVEFLVSFYNNEISEKSEIFDDQFSVERPDGSNFTLKIRSTKLEDSAMYFCASSEQGRETQYFGPGTRLLVL.

This chain uses TRBV28 with TRBJ2-5, with no clear D. V was clipped by 2 bases and J by 5 bases, with 6 bases between them. CDR1 and CDR2 (germline): MDHEN, SYDVKM. This CDR3 is built from 12 residues. CDR3 coding DNA: TGTGCCAGCAGTTTACCCTGGGAGACCCAGTACTTC. As protein: CASSLPWETQYF.

The chain has TRBV29-1 and TRBJ2-5; 12 bases agree with TRBD2. V shed 8 bases and J 5 bases; nucleotides not matched to a gene: 9. Germline V gene data show CDR1 as SQVTM and CDR2 as ANQGSEA. CDR3 size: 14 residues. This chain's CDR3 is CSPRLAGDGETQYF. The CDR3 DNA is TGCAGCCCTAGACTAGCGGGAGACGGGGAGACCCAGTACTTC.

The V call is TRBV30, the J call TRBJ2-5, with D unresolved. CDR3 length: 11 amino acids. The V and J ends lost 2 bases and 6 bases respectively, with 7 bases between them. Germline CDR1 and CDR2: GTSNPN and SVGIG (reference sequence). CDR3 amino acids: CAWSNGQTQYF. DNA of the CDR3: TGTGCCTGGAGTAATGGACAGACCCAGTACTTC.

The rearrangement links TRBV6-4 to TRBJ1-2, with D possibly matching TRBD1 (5 bases). The V gene lost 4 bases and the J gene lost 7 bases, with 22 bases spanning the gap. In germline, CDR1 is MRHNA, CDR2 SNTAGT. The CDR3 length is 16 residues. The CDR3 spells CASSAGGTTGVGGYTF. CDR3 bases: TGTGCCAGCAGTGCCGGGGGAACAACAGGAGTAGGTGGCTACACCTTC.

About this clone itself: Germline is not matched at one junction end, which may reflect a read error. Different DNA sequences within this sample yield the same CDR3. The chain uses TRBV15 and TRBJ1-1; TRBD1 aligns across 7 bases. Germline V CDR1 and CDR2: LNHNV, YYDKDF (reference sequence). The length of the CDR3 is 14 residues. The CDR3 DNA sequence: TGTGCCACCAGTGTCGGACAGGTGAACACTGAGGCTTTCTTT. It is translated as CATSVGQVNTEAFF.

This clone has a single count. The V gene is TRBV19, the J gene TRBJ2-1; the match to TRBD2 covers 9 bases. V shed 2 bases, J shed 9 bases, and the junction held 5 bases outside the gene matches. The germline CDR1 and CDR2 sequences are LNHDA and SQIVND (reference sequence). The CDR3 covers 14 residues. The DNA for the CDR3 is TGTGCCAGTAGTATACTAGCGGGATCCAGTGAGCAGTTCTTC. It yields the protein CASSILAGSSEQFF.

This chain connects TRBV4-2 to TRBJ2-2; 9 bases are shared with TRBD2. The CDR3 spans 17 residues. Germline assignment: CDR1 LGHNA and CDR2 YNFKEQ. V was pared by 0 bases and J by 5 bases, with 7 bases of the junction left unmatched. The CDR3 region is CASSQDYGAGGTGELFF. The CDR3 region has the DNA TGTGCCAGCAGCCAAGATTATGGAGCGGGAGGTACCGGGGAGCTGTTTTTT.

The chain couples TRBV2 to TRBJ2-3; TRBD2 is a possible D gene (5 bases). Germline CDR1 reads SNHLY; CDR2 reads FYNNEI. This CDR3 is built from 15 residues. V was clipped by 5 bases and J by 4 bases, with 16 bases between them. DNA of the CDR3: TGTGCCAGCAGTCCCCCGGCGGGTATCGCAGATACGCAGTATTTT. This encodes CASSPPAGIADTQYF.

The chain combines TRBV5-4 with TRBJ2-1, with 7 bases matching TRBD1. J lost 8 bases, V lost 1 base, and 9 bases had no gene match. CDR1 is SGHNT and CDR2 is YYREEE in the germline V gene (reference sequence). The CDR3 sequence is 15 residues long. CDR3 nucleotides: TGTGCCAGCAGCTTGTCGGCAGGGGGTGGGGATGAGCAGTTCTTC. This sequence encodes CASSLSAGGGDEQFF.

This clone was seen a handful of times. The J gene is TRBJ1-1, the V gene TRBV19, with D perhaps TRBD1 (6 bases). Germline CDR1 reads LNHDA; CDR2 reads SQIVND (reference sequence). The CDR3 covers 14 residues. V was clipped by 0 bases and J by 11 bases, with 16 bases between them. Here the CDR3 reads CASSIERGDISAFF. Here the CDR3 DNA reads TGTGCCAGTAGTATAGAAAGGGGGGACATCTCGGCTTTCTTT.

The genes are TRBV4-3 and TRBJ2-7; 7 positions match TRBD1. V shed 3 bases and J 3 bases; nucleotides not matched to a gene: 8. From germline, CDR1 is LGHNA and CDR2 YSLEER. This CDR3 has 15 amino acids. CDR3 bases: TGCGCCAGCAGCCACCACCGGGACAGAAACTACGAGCAGTACTTC. Protein product: CASSHHRDRNYEQYF.

The chain joins TRBV29-1 to TRBJ1-1; D is uncertain. The CDR3 has 12 residues. V lost 4 bases, J lost 0 bases, and 6 bases lay in between. Germline CDR1 and CDR2: SQVTM and ANQGSEA. CDR3 nucleotide sequence: TGCAGCGTTGCACGGATGAACACTGAAGCTTTCTTT. Translating it yields CSVARMNTEAFF. Looking up the rest from reference TRBV29-1 and TRBJ1-1 gives the full variable domain: SAVISQKPSRDICQRGTSLTIQCQVDSQVTMMFWYRQQPGQSLTLIATANQGSEATYESGFVIDKFPISRPNLTFSTLTVSNMSPEDSSIYLCSVARMNTEAFFGQGTRLTVV.

The V call is TRBV6-5, the J call TRBJ1-5; D gene unclear. The CDR3 has 14 amino acids. CDR1 and CDR2 from the germline V gene are MNHEY and SVGAGI. With 1 base removed from V and 0 bases from J, the gap between germline ends came to 4 bases. In DNA form, the CDR3 reads TGTGCCAGCAGTTACTTGTATAGCAATCAGCCCCAGCATTTT. Protein: CASSYLYSNQPQHF.

The chain has TRBV7-9 and TRBJ2-5; 9 nucleotides match TRBD1. Losses at the gene ends were 0 bases for V and 5 bases for J; bases not matched to a gene: 10. CDR1 and CDR2 (germline): SEHNR, FQNEAQ (reference sequence). This CDR3 region has 17 residues. This CDR3 is CASSLAPGQGMGETQYF. The DNA for the CDR3 is TGTGCCAGCAGCTTAGCCCCGGGACAGGGAATGGGGGAGACCCAGTACTTC.

The gene calls are TRBV28 and TRBJ2-1, with 14 positions matching TRBD2. The germline V gene has CDR1 MDHEN and CDR2 SYDVKM. The CDR3 has 15 amino acids. With V trimmed by 6 bases and J by 6 bases, 4 bases remained unmatched. The CDR3 reads CASRTSGRGLNEQFF. The CDR3 DNA is TGTGCCAGCAGGACTAGCGGGAGGGGTCTCAATGAGCAGTTCTTC. Based on the CDR3 plus reference TRBV28 and TRBJ2-1, the full variable domain is DVKVTQSSRYLVKRTGEKVFLECVQDMDHENMFWYRQDPGLGLRLIYFSYDVKMKEKGDIPEGYSVSREKKERFSLILESASTNQTSMYLCASRTSGRGLNEQFFGPGTRLTVL.

The chain joins TRBV4-2 to TRBJ2-2; 10 nucleotides align to TRBD2. The length of the CDR3 is 17 residues. Unmatched junction bases numbered 8, after V lost 0 bases and J lost 7 bases. Germline V gene sequence: CDR1 LGHNA, CDR2 YNFKEQ. Written as DNA, the CDR3 is TGTGCCAGCAGCCAAGATTGGTCTAGCGGGGGAATCGGGGAGCTGTTTTTT. Protein sequence: CASSQDWSSGGIGELFF.

The genes are TRBV6-4 and TRBJ2-7; D might be TRBD2 (7 bases). Germline V CDR1 and CDR2: MRHNA, SNTAGT. Trimming took off 2 bases at V and 5 bases at J, with 16 bases between the two ends. There are 15 residues in the CDR3. Here the CDR3 DNA reads TGTGCCAGCAGTGACACGTTCGGGGGGCTCAACGAGCAGTACTTC. It translates to CASSDTFGGLNEQYF.

The CDR3 here is CASSLSNRGAYGYTF. The CDR3 coding sequence is TGTGCCAGCAGCTTGAGTAACAGGGGGGCTTATGGCTACACCTTC. The V gene is TRBV5-5, the J gene TRBJ1-2, with TRBD1 matching over 8 bases. J lost 5 bases, V lost 1 base, and 7 bases had no gene match. This CDR3 spans 15 amino acids. Germline-derived CDR1 and CDR2 are SGHKS and YYEKEE (reference sequence).

The chain couples TRBV29-1 to TRBJ1-1; no clear D. V was shortened by 7 bases and J by 0 bases, with 12 bases between the two germline ends. The CDR3 contains 13 residues. Germline CDR1 is SQVTM and CDR2 is ANQGSEA. The CDR3 DNA is TGCAGCGCCGACGACGGAATGAACACTGAAGCTTTCTTT. Its translation is CSADDGMNTEAFF.